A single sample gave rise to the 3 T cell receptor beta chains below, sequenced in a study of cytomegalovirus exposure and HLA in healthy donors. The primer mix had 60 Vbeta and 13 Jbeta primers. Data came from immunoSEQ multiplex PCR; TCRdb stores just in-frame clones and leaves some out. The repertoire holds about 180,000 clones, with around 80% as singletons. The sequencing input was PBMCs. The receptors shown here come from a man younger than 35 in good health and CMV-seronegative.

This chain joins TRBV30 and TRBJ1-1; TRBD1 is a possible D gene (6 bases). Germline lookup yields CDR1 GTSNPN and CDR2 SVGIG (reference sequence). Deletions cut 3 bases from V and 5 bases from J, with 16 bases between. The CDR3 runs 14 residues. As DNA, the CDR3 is TGTGCCTGGAGCTTTGGGGGCGCCTGGACTGAAGCTTTCTTT. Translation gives CAWSFGGAWTEAFF.

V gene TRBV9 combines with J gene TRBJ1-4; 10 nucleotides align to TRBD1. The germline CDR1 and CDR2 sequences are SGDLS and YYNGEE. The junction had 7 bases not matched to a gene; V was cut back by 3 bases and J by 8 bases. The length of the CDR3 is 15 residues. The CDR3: CASSAPGQGYEKLFF. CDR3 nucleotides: TGTGCCAGCAGCGCCCCGGGACAGGGGTACGAAAAACTGTTTTTT.

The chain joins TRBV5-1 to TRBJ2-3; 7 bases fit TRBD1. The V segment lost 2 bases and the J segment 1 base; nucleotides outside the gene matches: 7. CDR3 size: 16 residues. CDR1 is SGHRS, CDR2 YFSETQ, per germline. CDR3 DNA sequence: TGCGCCAGCAGCTTCATAACCGGGACAGGCACAGATACGCAGTATTTT. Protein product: CASSFITGTGTDTQYF.